The 23 T cell receptor beta chains listed next were all sequenced from one sample in a study of blood T cell repertoires in COVID-19. Some clones are missing from TCRdb's copy, which holds only in-frame ones; the method was immunoSEQ multiplex PCR. The sample lists nearly 200,000 clones; approximately 84% were seen once. Sequencing used PBMCs or T cells enriched from blood (not recorded which). The receptors come from a man aged 40-49 years who had recovered from COVID-19.

The chain combines TRBV28 with TRBJ2-2, with D possibly being TRBD1 (6 bases). V was cut by 4 bases and J by 0 bases, with 9 bases left in between. This CDR3 is built from 15 residues. Germline CDR1 reads MDHEN; CDR2 reads SYDVKM. The CDR3 bases are TGTGCCAGCAGTTGGGGACACCCGAACACCGGGGAGCTGTTTTTT. Translated: CASSWGHPNTGELFF.

This clone was seen a few times. V is TRBV2 and J is TRBJ2-7; 9 bases align to TRBD2. This CDR3 spans 14 amino acids. CDR1 SNHLY and CDR2 FYNNEI come from the germline V gene. Trimming at V came to 6 bases and at J to 4 bases, leaving 7 bases not matched to a gene. This chain's CDR3 is CASRSGLANYEQYF. The CDR3 region has the DNA TGTGCCAGCAGATCGGGACTAGCAAATTACGAGCAGTACTTC.

V is TRBV5-1 and J is TRBJ1-4, with D maybe TRBD1 (5 bases). The CDR3 length is 17 residues. Between the trimmed V and J ends, which lost 0 bases and 5 bases, there was a span of 17 bases. Germline V gene data show CDR1 as SGHRS and CDR2 as YFSETQ. The CDR3 DNA is TGCGCCAGCAGCTTGGCCCAGGGCGCCGGCATAAATGAAAAACTGTTTTTT. Translation gives CASSLAQGAGINEKLFF.

V and J are TRBV30 and TRBJ2-5, with D perhaps matching TRBD2 (7 bases). V was cut by 2 bases and J by 7 bases, with 11 bases left in between. The CDR3 extends over 12 amino acids. Germline loops: CDR1 GTSNPN, CDR2 SVGIG (reference sequence). The CDR3: CAWSRGGGTQYF. The CDR3 DNA reads TGTGCCTGGAGTAGGGGAGGGGGGACCCAGTACTTC.

V usage is TRBV2 and J usage is TRBJ1-1, with D possibly being TRBD1 (5 bases). Deletions cut 8 bases from V and 5 bases from J, with 18 bases between. From germline, CDR1 is SNHLY and CDR2 FYNNEI. The CDR3 spans 14 residues. CDR3 sequence reads: CASYDESRATEAFF. The CDR3 region has the DNA TGTGCCAGCTATGATGAGTCCAGGGCGACTGAAGCTTTCTTT.

V usage is TRBV7-6 and J usage is TRBJ1-1; a weak D match, TRBD1 (6 bases). Germline V lookup: CDR1 SGHVS, CDR2 FNYEAQ. The V and J ends lost 0 bases and 5 bases respectively, with 13 bases between them. This CDR3 spans 15 amino acids. CDR3 DNA sequence: TGTGCCAGCAGCTTAGCGGCACAGGGAAGAACTGAAGCTTTCTTT. This sequence encodes CASSLAAQGRTEAFF.

The rearrangement uses TRBV4-1 and TRBJ2-3, with 12 bases aligning to TRBD2. Per germline, CDR1 MGHRA and CDR2 YSYEKL. There are 19 residues in the CDR3. V lost 3 bases to trimming and J lost 3 bases; unmatched junction nucleotides: 13. The CDR3 is CASSHPTGPSGGATDTQYF. CDR3 DNA: TGCGCCAGCAGCCATCCAACTGGGCCTAGCGGGGGGGCGACAGATACGCAGTATTTT.

The gene calls are TRBV5-1 and TRBJ2-6; 7 positions agree with TRBD2. Germline V gene sequence: CDR1 SGHRS, CDR2 YFSETQ. The CDR3 extends over 16 amino acids. After removal of 6 bases from V and 0 bases from J, the junction contained 6 bases not matched to a gene. CDR3 sequence (DNA): TGCGCCAGCATGAGGCGGGGGATCTCTGGGGCCAACGTCCTGACTTTC. Its translation: CASMRRGISGANVLTF.

The chain combines TRBV3-1 (or the pseudogene TRBV3-2) with TRBJ1-1, with D possibly matching TRBD1 (5 bases). Trimming pared 4 bases from V and 4 bases from J, leaving 13 bases between. Germline-derived CDR1 and CDR2 are LGHDT and YNNKEL (reference sequence). The CDR3 contains 14 residues. The CDR3 coding sequence is TGTGCCAGCAGCCCGCGGTCGGGGGTCACTGAAGCTTTCTTT. This translates into CASSPRSGVTEAFF.

The chain has TRBV6-1 and TRBJ1-1, with TRBD1 identical over 7 bases. This CDR3 is 13 amino acids long. The ends lost 3 bases at V and 4 bases at J; junction bases unmatched: 2. CDR1 and CDR2 from the germline V gene are MNHNS and SASEGT. Written as DNA, the CDR3 is TGTGCCAGCAGTGAGACAGGGACCACTGAAGCTTTCTTT. This gives the protein CASSETGTTEAFF.

The chain uses TRBV28 and TRBJ2-3, with 7 bases identical to TRBD2. Per germline, CDR1 MDHEN and CDR2 SYDVKM. The CDR3 consists of 15 residues. V was clipped by 6 bases and J by 1 base; unmatched bases: 7. For the CDR3, the DNA is TGTGCCAGCAGCCCCAAAGGGAGGGGCACAGATACGCAGTATTTT. This sequence encodes CASSPKGRGTDTQYF.

The V gene is TRBV7-3, the J gene TRBJ2-7; the match to TRBD2 covers 10 bases. CDR3 size: 15 residues. V lost 3 bases to trimming and J lost 4 bases; unmatched junction nucleotides: 6. CDR1 and CDR2 (germline): SGHTA, FQGTGA. The CDR3 DNA reads TGTGCCAGCAGCTTGTATAGCGGGGGGACGTACGAGCAGTACTTC. Protein: CASSLYSGGTYEQYF. The full variable domain, in which reference TRBV7-3 and TRBJ2-7 provide the parts outside the CDR3, is GAGVSQTPSNKVTEKGKYVELRCDPISGHTALYWYRQSLGQGPEFLIYFQGTGAADDSGLPNDRFFAVRPEGSVSTLKIQRTERGDSAVYLCASSLYSGGTYEQYFGPGTRLTVT.

This clone was seen only a few times. This chain connects TRBV19 to TRBJ1-4; D gene unclear. Germline-derived CDR1 and CDR2 are LNHDA and SQIVND (reference sequence). The V end was cut by 5 bases, the J end by 8 bases, with 12 bases between. The CDR3 is made up of 13 amino acids. CDR3 sequence reads: CASSPRLQEKLFF. The CDR3 nucleotides read TGTGCCAGTAGTCCCCGACTACAGGAAAAACTGTTTTTT.

The chain couples TRBV19 to TRBJ2-7, with 7 positions matching TRBD2. Germline CDR1 LNHDA, CDR2 SQIVND (reference sequence). The J segment lost 0 bases and the V segment lost 5 bases, leaving 10 bases of the junction unmatched. CDR3 length: 16 amino acids. This CDR3 is CASSLDPRDYSYEQYF. In DNA, the CDR3 is TGTGCCAGTAGTCTCGACCCACGGGACTACTCCTACGAGCAGTACTTC. The full variable domain, with the rest looked up from reference TRBV19 and TRBJ2-7, is DGGITQSPKYLFRKEGQNVTLSCEQNLNHDAMYWYRQDPGQGLRLIYYSQIVNDFQKGDIAEGYSVSREKKESFPLTVTSAQKNPTAFYLCASSLDPRDYSYEQYFGPGTRLTVT.

V and J are TRBV4-2 and TRBJ1-3; D is uncertain. The germline V and J ends were trimmed by 4 bases and 0 bases, with 16 bases remaining between them. There are 17 residues in the CDR3. CDR1 and CDR2 from the germline V gene are LGHNA and YNFKEQ. This CDR3 is CASSPDWRAGSGNTIYF. The CDR3 nucleotides read TGTGCCAGCAGCCCAGACTGGAGGGCCGGCTCTGGAAACACCATATATTTT.

The chain recombines TRBV18 with TRBJ1-2; TRBD1 matches at 8 bases. The CDR3 extends over 15 amino acids. Trimming at V came to 3 bases and at J to 4 bases, leaving 7 bases not matched to a gene. Germline V CDR1 and CDR2: KGHSH, LQKENI. In nucleotides, the CDR3 is TGTGCCAGCTCACCGGACAGGGATAACTCCTATGGCTACACCTTC. It codes for CASSPDRDNSYGYTF.

The chain employs TRBV11-2 and TRBJ2-1, with TRBD2 matching 9 bases. V shed 5 bases and J 0 bases; nucleotides not matched to a gene: 2. Germline V lookup: CDR1 SGHAT, CDR2 FQNNGV. CDR3 length: 15 amino acids. CDR3 protein: CASSISGGSYNEQFF. The CDR3 nucleotides are TGTGCCAGCAGCATTAGCGGGGGCTCCTACAATGAGCAGTTCTTC. Complete variable domain (other parts from reference TRBV11-2 and TRBJ2-1): EAGVAQSPRYKIIEKRQSVAFWCNPISGHATLYWYQQILGQGPKLLIQFQNNGVVDDSQLPKDRFSAERLKGVDSTLKIQPAKLEDSAVYLCASSISGGSYNEQFFGPGTRLTVL.

V usage is TRBV15 and J usage is TRBJ1-5, with TRBD1 matching over 7 bases. The CDR3 spans 14 residues. After removal of 3 bases from V and 4 bases from J, the junction contained 3 bases not matched to a gene. The V gene's germline CDR1 is LNHNV and CDR2 YYDKDF (reference sequence). The CDR3 sequence: CATSSNRGNQPQHF. The CDR3 DNA sequence: TGTGCCACCAGCAGTAACAGGGGAAATCAGCCCCAGCATTTT. Filled out from reference TRBV15 and TRBJ1-5, the complete variable domain reads DAMVIQNPRYQVTQFGKPVTLSCSQTLNHNVMYWYQQKSSQAPKLLFHYYDKDFNNEADTPDNFQSRRPNTSFCFLDIRSPGLGDTAMYLCATSSNRGNQPQHFGDGTRLSIL.

This chain links TRBV19 with TRBJ1-2; D is unresolved. Per germline, CDR1 LNHDA and CDR2 SQIVND (reference sequence). Trimming pared 5 bases from V and 6 bases from J, leaving 10 bases between. The length of the CDR3 is 12 residues. CDR3 region: CASSYGMDGYTF. In DNA form, the CDR3 reads TGTGCCAGTAGTTACGGGATGGATGGCTACACCTTC.

The chain is built from TRBV11-3 and TRBJ1-2, with 8 bases lining up with TRBD1. Trimming took 1 base from V and 4 from J; bases not matched to a gene: 8. The V gene's germline CDR1 is SGHNT and CDR2 YENEEA. There are 16 residues in the CDR3. CDR3 in amino acids: CASSLALDRVSYGYTF. CDR3 DNA: TGTGCCAGCAGCTTAGCCTTGGACAGGGTAAGCTATGGCTACACCTTC.

The gene calls are TRBV28 and TRBJ1-2, with no clear D. This CDR3 spans 12 amino acids. CDR1 is MDHEN, CDR2 SYDVKM, per germline. With 7 bases removed from V and 4 bases from J, the gap between germline ends came to 10 bases. Written as DNA, the CDR3 is TGTGCCAGCACTCCTAACCTCTATGGCTACACCTTC. It translates to CASTPNLYGYTF.

This chain connects TRBV29-1 to TRBJ2-7, with a tentative D call TRBD1 (5 bases). From germline, CDR1 is SQVTM and CDR2 ANQGSEA. The V and J ends lost 5 bases and 0 bases respectively, with 11 bases between them. CDR3 length: 13 amino acids. Here the CDR3 reads CSVIRVSSYEQYF. In nucleotides, the CDR3 is TGCAGCGTTATCAGGGTAAGCTCCTACGAGCAGTACTTC.

This chain uses TRBV10-3 with TRBJ1-2; 8 bases map to TRBD1. The CDR3 covers 13 residues. Per the germline V gene, CDR1 is ENHRY and CDR2 is SYGVKD. V gave up 3 bases and J gave up 7 bases; unmatched junction bases: 4. CDR3 DNA sequence: TGTGCCATCAGTGAAGGGACAGGTTTTGGCTACACCTTC. Its translation: CAISEGTGFGYTF.